These 5 T cell receptor beta chains originate from one sample sequenced in a study of graft-versus-host responses after intestinal transplantation (dated by TCRdb to the early 2020s). The sample's time point label, decoded: cells obtained before transplantation from donor or recipient. Library preparation was by the immunoSEQ multiplex PCR assay. Not all clones reach the TCRdb copy of this immuneACCESS table, which keeps in-frame sequences only. Checked studies attribute under half of the gap to unresolved V genes and leave the rest unexplained. Present in this sample are about 120,000 clones, 85% to 95% of which were seen just once. The ten largest clonotypes hold approximately 0.11% of the sample. These receptors have no known antigen. The sequenced sample was unstimulated CD4+ T cells sorted from spleen or lymph node cells, obtained before intestinal transplant. These receptors were collected from a human donor who received an intestinal transplant.

The CDR3 loop reads CSVVDRGYQPQHF. The CDR3 nucleotides are TGCAGCGTTGTGGACAGGGGTTATCAGCCCCAGCATTTT. This chain links TRBV29-1 with TRBJ1-5; TRBD1 agrees at 9 bases. In germline, CDR1 is SQVTM, CDR2 ANQGSEA. J lost 5 bases, V lost 4 bases, and 3 bases had no gene match. The CDR3 runs to 13 residues.

This chain connects TRBV14 to TRBJ2-7, with unresolved D. CDR1 SGHDN and CDR2 FVKESK come from the germline V gene. The CDR3 length is 11 residues. Trimming removed 1 base from V and 6 bases from J, with 4 bases in between. The CDR3 sequence is CASSQGTEQYF. CDR3 DNA: TGTGCCAGCAGCCAAGGGACCGAGCAGTACTTC.

The rearrangement joins TRBV7-9 to TRBJ2-1; 10 nucleotides agree with TRBD1. Germline lookup yields CDR1 SEHNR and CDR2 FQNEAQ (reference sequence). V shed 7 bases and J 7 bases; nucleotides not matched to a gene: 7. The length of the CDR3 is 14 residues. CDR3 protein: CASNPTGGSNEQFF. CDR3 nucleotide sequence: TGTGCCAGCAACCCGACAGGGGGCTCGAATGAGCAGTTCTTC.

The J gene is TRBJ2-1, the V gene TRBV5-1, with 13 bases aligning to TRBD2. CDR1 and CDR2 (germline): SGHRS, YFSETQ. J lost 3 bases, V lost 4 bases, and 7 bases had no gene match. The CDR3 runs to 17 residues. CDR3 nucleotides: TGCGCCAGCAGCCGGACTAGCGGGAGTATTAACTACAATGAGCAGTTCTTC. Its translation is CASSRTSGSINYNEQFF.

The chain couples TRBV11-2 to TRBJ1-1; D possibly corresponds to TRBD1 (6 bases). Germline assignment: CDR1 SGHAT and CDR2 FQNNGV. Trimming removed 5 bases from V and 5 bases from J, with 15 bases in between. This CDR3 comprises 14 residues. CDR3 sequence reads: CASSIRGFRTEAFF. CDR3 DNA sequence: TGTGCCAGCAGCATCAGGGGCTTTAGGACTGAAGCTTTCTTT. Using reference TRBV11-2 and TRBJ1-1 for the parts outside the CDR3, the full variable domain is EAGVAQSPRYKIIEKRQSVAFWCNPISGHATLYWYQQILGQGPKLLIQFQNNGVVDDSQLPKDRFSAERLKGVDSTLKIQPAKLEDSAVYLCASSIRGFRTEAFFGQGTRLTVV.